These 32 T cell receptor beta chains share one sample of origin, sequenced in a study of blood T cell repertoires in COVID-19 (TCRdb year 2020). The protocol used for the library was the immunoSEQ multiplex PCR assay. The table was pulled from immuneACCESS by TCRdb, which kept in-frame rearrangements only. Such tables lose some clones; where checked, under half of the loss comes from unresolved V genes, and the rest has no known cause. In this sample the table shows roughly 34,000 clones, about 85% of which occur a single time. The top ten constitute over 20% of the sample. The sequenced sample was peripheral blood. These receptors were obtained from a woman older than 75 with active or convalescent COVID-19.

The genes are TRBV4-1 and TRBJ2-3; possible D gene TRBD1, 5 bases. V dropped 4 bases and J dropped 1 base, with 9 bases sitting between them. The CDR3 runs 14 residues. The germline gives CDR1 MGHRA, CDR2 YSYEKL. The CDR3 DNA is TGCGCCAGCAGCCCTTCGACAGGCACAGATACGCAGTATTTT. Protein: CASSPSTGTDTQYF.

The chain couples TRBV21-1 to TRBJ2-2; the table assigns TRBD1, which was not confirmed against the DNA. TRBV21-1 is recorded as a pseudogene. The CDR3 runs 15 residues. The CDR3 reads CASSCRQGDTGELFF. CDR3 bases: TGTGCCAGCAGCTGTCGACAGGGGGACACCGGGGAGCTGTTTTTT.

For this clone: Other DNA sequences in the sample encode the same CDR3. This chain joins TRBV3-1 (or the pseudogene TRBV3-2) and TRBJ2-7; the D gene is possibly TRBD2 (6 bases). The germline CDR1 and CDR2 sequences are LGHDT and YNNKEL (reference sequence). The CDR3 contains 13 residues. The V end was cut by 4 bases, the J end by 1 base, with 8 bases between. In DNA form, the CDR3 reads TGTGCCAGCAGCCGGACTAATTCCTACGAGCAGTACTTC. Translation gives CASSRTNSYEQYF.

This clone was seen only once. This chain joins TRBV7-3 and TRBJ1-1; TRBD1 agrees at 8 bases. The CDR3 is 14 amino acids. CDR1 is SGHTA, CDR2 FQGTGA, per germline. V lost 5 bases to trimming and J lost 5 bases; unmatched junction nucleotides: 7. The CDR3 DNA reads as TGTGCCAGCAGCCCCGGACAGGGAGAGACTGAAGCTTTCTTT. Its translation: CASSPGQGETEAFF.

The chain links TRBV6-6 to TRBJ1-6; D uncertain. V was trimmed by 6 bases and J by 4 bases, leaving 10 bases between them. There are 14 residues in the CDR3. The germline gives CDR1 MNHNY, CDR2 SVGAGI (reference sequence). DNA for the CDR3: TGTGCCAGCAGCATAGGAGGGTATAATTCACCCCTCCACTTT. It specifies CASSIGGYNSPLHF.

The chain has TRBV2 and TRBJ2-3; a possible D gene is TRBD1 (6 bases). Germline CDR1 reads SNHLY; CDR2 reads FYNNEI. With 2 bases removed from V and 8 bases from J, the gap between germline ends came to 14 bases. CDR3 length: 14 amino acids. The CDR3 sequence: CASSERGFRGTQYF. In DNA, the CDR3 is TGTGCCAGCAGTGAAAGGGGTTTCAGGGGTACGCAGTATTTT.

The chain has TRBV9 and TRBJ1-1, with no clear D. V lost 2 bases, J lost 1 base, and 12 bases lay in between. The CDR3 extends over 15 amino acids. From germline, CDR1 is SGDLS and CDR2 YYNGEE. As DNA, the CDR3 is TGTGCCAGCAGCGTCGGGGTTTCATCGAACACTGAAGCTTTCTTT. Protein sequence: CASSVGVSSNTEAFF.

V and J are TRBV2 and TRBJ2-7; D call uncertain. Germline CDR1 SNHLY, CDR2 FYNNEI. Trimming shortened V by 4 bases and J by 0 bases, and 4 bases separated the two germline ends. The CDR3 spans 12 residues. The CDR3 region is CASSGSSYEQYF. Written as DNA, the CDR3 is TGTGCCAGCAGTGGTAGCTCCTACGAGCAGTACTTC.

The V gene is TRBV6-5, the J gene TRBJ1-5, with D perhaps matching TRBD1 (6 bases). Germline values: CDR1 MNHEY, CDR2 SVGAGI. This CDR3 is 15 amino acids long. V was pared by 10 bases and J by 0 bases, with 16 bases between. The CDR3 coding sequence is TGTGCCACACTCCGGGACAAGGGTAGCAATCAGCCCCAGCATTTT. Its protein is CATLRDKGSNQPQHF.

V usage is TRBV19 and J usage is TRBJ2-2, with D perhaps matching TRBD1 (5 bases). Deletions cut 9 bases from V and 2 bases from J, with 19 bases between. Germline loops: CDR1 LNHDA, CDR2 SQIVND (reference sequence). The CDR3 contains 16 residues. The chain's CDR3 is CASGRQGEINTGELFF. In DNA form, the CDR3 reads TGTGCCAGCGGCAGGCAGGGTGAGATTAACACCGGGGAGCTGTTTTTT.

CDR3 sequence reads: CASSSYWTEGQETQYF. DNA of the CDR3: TGTGCCAGTAGTTCCTACTGGACGGAGGGCCAAGAGACCCAGTACTTC. The chain has TRBV19 and TRBJ2-5, with D possibly matching TRBD2 (6 bases). The V and J ends lost 5 bases and 1 base respectively, with 17 bases between them. This CDR3 has 16 amino acids. Germline CDR1 is LNHDA and CDR2 is SQIVND (reference sequence). Using reference TRBV19 and TRBJ2-5 for the parts outside the CDR3, the full variable domain is DGGITQSPKYLFRKEGQNVTLSCEQNLNHDAMYWYRQDPGQGLRLIYYSQIVNDFQKGDIAEGYSVSREKKESFPLTVTSAQKNPTAFYLCASSSYWTEGQETQYFGPGTRLLVL.

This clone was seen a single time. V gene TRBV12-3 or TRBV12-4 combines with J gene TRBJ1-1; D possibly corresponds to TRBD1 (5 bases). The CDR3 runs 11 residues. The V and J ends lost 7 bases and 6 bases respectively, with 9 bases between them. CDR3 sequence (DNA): TGTGCCAGCAAGGGGTTCTCTGAAGCTTTCTTT. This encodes CASKGFSEAFF.

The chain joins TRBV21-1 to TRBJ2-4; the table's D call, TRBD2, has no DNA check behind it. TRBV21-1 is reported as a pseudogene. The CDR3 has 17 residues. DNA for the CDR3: TGTGCCAGCAGCAAAGAAGAGGGTGATGGAGCCAAAAACATTCAGTACTTC. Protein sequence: CASSKEEGDGAKNIQYF.

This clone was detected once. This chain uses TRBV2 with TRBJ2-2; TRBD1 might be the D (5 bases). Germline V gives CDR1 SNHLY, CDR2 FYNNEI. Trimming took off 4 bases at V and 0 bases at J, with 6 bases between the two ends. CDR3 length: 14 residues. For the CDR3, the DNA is TGTGCCAGCAGTGGCAGGGCGAACACCGGGGAGCTGTTTTTT. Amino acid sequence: CASSGRANTGELFF.

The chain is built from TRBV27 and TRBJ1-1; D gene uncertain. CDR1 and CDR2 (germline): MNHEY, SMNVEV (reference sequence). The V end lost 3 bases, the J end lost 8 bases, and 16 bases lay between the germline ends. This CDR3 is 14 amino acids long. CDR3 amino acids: CASSLGSGRGEAFF. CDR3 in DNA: TGTGCCAGCAGTTTGGGGAGCGGGAGAGGAGAAGCTTTCTTT.

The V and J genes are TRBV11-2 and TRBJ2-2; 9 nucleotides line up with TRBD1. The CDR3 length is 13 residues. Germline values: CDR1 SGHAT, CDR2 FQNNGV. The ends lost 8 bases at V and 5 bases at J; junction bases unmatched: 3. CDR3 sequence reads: CASGQGRTGELFF. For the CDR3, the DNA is TGTGCCAGCGGACAGGGGAGGACCGGGGAGCTGTTTTTT.

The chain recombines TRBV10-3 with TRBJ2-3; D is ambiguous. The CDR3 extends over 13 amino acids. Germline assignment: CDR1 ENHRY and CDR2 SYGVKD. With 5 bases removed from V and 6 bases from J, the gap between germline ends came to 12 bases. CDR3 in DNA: TGTGCCATCAGTCCGAGTCTCGGGGATACGCAGTATTTT. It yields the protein CAISPSLGDTQYF.

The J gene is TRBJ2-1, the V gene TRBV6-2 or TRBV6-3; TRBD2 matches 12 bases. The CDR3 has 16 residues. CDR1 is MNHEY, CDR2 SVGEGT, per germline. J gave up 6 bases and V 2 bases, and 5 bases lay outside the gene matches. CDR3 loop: CASSYLTSGGPNEQFF. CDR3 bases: TGTGCCAGCAGTTACCTCACTAGCGGGGGGCCCAATGAGCAGTTCTTC.

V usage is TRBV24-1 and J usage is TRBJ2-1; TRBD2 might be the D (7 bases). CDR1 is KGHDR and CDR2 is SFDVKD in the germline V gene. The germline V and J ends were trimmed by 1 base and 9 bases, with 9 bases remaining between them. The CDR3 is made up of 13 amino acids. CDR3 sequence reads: CATSDFGGPEQFF. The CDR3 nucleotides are TGTGCCACCAGTGATTTCGGGGGGCCTGAGCAGTTCTTC.

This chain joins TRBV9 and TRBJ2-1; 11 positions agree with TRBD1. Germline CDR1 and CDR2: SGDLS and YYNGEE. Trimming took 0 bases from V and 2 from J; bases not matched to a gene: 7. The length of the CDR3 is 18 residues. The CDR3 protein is CASSVAARTGGPYNEQFF. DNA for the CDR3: TGTGCCAGCAGCGTAGCCGCCAGGACAGGGGGCCCCTACAATGAGCAGTTCTTC.

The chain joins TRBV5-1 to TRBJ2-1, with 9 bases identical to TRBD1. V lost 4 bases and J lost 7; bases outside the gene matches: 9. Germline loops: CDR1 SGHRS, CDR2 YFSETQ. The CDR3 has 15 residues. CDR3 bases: TGCGCCAGCAGCCTCGGGACAGGGAGAAGTAATGAGCAGTTCTTC. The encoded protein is CASSLGTGRSNEQFF. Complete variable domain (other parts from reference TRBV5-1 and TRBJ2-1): KAGVTQTPRYLIKTRGQQVTLSCSPISGHRSVSWYQQTPGQGLQFLFEYFSETQRNKGNFPGRFSGRQFSNSRSEMNVSTLELGDSALYLCASSLGTGRSNEQFFGPGTRLTVL.

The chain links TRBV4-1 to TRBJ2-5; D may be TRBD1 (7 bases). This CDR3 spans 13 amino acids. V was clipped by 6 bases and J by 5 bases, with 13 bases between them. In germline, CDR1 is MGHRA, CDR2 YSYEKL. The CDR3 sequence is CASRSRGAETQYF. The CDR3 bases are TGCGCCAGCAGGAGCAGGGGGGCGGAGACCCAGTACTTC.

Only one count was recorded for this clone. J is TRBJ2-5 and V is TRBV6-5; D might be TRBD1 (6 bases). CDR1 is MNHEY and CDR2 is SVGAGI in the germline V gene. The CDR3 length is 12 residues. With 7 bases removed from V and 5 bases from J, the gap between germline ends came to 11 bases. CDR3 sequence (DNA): TGTGCCAGCATATGGGGGCAGGAGACCCAGTACTTC. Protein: CASIWGQETQYF.

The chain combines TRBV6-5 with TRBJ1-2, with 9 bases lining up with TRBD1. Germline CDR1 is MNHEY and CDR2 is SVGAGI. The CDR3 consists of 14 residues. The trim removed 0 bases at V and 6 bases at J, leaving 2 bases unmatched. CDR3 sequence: CASSYSRTGDGYTF. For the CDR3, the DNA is TGTGCCAGCAGTTACTCTCGGACAGGGGATGGCTACACCTTC.

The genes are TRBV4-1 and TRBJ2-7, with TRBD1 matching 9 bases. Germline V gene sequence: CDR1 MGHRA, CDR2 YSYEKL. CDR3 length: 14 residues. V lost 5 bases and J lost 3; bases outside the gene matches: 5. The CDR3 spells CASSEGQGYYEQYF. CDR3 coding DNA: TGCGCCAGCAGCGAGGGACAGGGTTACTACGAGCAGTACTTC.

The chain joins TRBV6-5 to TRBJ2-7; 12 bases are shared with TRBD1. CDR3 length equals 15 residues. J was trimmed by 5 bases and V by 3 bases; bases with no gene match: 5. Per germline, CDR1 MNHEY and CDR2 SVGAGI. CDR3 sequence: CASSYLGQGANEQYF. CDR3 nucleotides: TGTGCCAGCAGTTATTTGGGACAGGGGGCCAACGAGCAGTACTTC.

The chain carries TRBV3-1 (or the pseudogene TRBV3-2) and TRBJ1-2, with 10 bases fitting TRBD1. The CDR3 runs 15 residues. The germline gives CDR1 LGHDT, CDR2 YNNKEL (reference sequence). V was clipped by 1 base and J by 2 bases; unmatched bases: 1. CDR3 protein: CASSQGQGANYGYTF. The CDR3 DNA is TGTGCCAGCAGCCAAGGACAGGGGGCAAACTATGGCTACACCTTC.

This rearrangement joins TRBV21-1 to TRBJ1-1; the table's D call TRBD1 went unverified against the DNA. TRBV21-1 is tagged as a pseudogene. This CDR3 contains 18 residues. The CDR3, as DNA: TGTGCCAGCAGCAAGGGACAGGGGCCCCGATGTTTGGACACTGAAGCTTTCTTT. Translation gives CASSKGQGPRCLDTEAFF.

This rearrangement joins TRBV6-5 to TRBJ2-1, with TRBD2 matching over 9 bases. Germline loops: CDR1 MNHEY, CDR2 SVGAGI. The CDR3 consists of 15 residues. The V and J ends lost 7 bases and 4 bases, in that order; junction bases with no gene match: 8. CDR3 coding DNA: TGTGCCAGCACCGACAGCGGGGGGCCTTACAATGAGCAGTTCTTC. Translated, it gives CASTDSGGPYNEQFF.

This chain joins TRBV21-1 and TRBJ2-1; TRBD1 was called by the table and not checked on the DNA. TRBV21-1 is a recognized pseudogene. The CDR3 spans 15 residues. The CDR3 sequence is CASSKVDRGRGEQFF. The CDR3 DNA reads TGTGCCAGCAGCAAAGTCGACAGGGGGCGGGGTGAGCAGTTCTTC.

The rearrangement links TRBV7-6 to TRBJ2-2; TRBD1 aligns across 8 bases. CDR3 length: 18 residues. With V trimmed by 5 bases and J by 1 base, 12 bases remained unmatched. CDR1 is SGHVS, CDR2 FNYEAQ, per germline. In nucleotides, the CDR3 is TGTGCCAGCAGCCTGTTTTCCCCGGGACAGGTGAACACCGGGGAGCTGTTTTTT. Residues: CASSLFSPGQVNTGELFF.

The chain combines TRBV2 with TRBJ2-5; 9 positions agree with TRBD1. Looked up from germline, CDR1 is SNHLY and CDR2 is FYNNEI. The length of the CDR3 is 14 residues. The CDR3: CATTPGQGWETQYF. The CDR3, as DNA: TGTGCAACCACCCCCGGACAGGGGTGGGAGACCCAGTACTTC.